This T cell receptor (beta chain) originates from a study of graft-versus-host responses after intestinal transplantation. Measured with immunoSEQ multiplex PCR; TCRdb has only the in-frame clones, and not every one. The data contain about 97,000 clones, around 90% of them singletons. Per the germline V gene, CDR1 is MNHEY and CDR2 is SVGAGI. CDR3 size: 14 residues. With 4 bases removed from V and 4 bases from J, the gap between germline ends came to 10 bases. Sequenced material: PBMCs, taken roughly 410 days after intestinal transplant. The chain joins TRBV6-5 to TRBJ2-2; D is possibly TRBD1 (5 bases). The TCR originated in a human patient who received an intestinal transplant, so some T cells may come from the graft donor. CDR3 coding DNA: TGTGCCAGCAGTTCCGGCAGGGTCACCGGGGAGCTGTTTTTT. It codes for CASSSGRVTGELFF.